Listed here are 25 T cell receptor beta chains from one sample, sequenced in a study of radiation and T cells in renal cell carcinoma (TCRdb year 2020). This sample's time point label indicates: blood 2 weeks post-SBRT. What the treatment or condition label conveys for this sample: 15 Gy SBRT to primary tumor, nephrectomy 4 weeks later. Preparation of the library involved the immunoSEQ multiplex PCR assay. The table comes from immuneACCESS by way of TCRdb, which keeps in-frame sequences with V and J called. Part of the clones is missing from these tables; in studies checked, under half for an unresolved V gene and the rest for unknown reasons. Here the sample has 100,000 to 150,000 clones; 65% to 85% occur a single time. The top ten clones comprise roughly 5.9% of the sample. Sequencing used blood, obtained from a patient whose treatment included radiotherapy and nephrectomy. All receptors derive from a man aged 45 to 65 with renal cell carcinoma.

This clone was counted a single time. The chain is built from TRBV9 and TRBJ2-1; 8 positions agree with TRBD1. CDR3 size: 16 residues. J was trimmed by 9 bases and V by 3 bases; bases with no gene match: 14. Germline V gives CDR1 SGDLS, CDR2 YYNGEE. The CDR3 DNA sequence: TGTGCCAGCAGCGATATTGACAGGGGCGGGGATGGTGAGCAGTTCTTC. It translates to CASSDIDRGGDGEQFF.

Turning to this clone: The sample has other DNA sequences that encode this CDR3 too. This chain connects TRBV5-1 to TRBJ2-1, with D perhaps TRBD1 or TRBD2 (5 bases each). The CDR3 totals 15 residues. The V gene's germline CDR1 is SGHRS and CDR2 YFSETQ. Trimming stripped 1 base from V and 2 bases from J, with 10 bases between. The CDR3 nucleotides read TGCGCCAGCAGCTTGAGAGGGGCGACCTACAATGAGCAGTTCTTC. Its protein is CASSLRGATYNEQFF.

The chain links TRBV7-2 to TRBJ2-3, with TRBD1 identical over 10 bases. This CDR3 spans 15 amino acids. Germline V CDR1 and CDR2: SGHTA, FQGNSA. V dropped 7 bases and J dropped 5; count of bases not matched to a gene: 9. For the CDR3, the DNA is TGTGCCAGCACCCGGGACAGGGGAAGTATAGATACGCAGTATTTT. Its protein is CASTRDRGSIDTQYF.

The J gene is TRBJ1-1, the V gene TRBV10-2; perhaps TRBD1 as D (6 bases). The CDR3 has 14 residues. V lost 7 bases to trimming and J lost 1 base, with 13 bases between them. Per germline, CDR1 WSHSY and CDR2 SAAADI. The CDR3 reads CASTLGQRNTEAFF. The CDR3 DNA is TGCGCCAGCACCTTAGGACAGCGGAACACTGAAGCTTTCTTT.

V and J are TRBV11-2 and TRBJ2-5, with 7 bases lining up with TRBD2. Trimming cost V 5 bases and J 2 bases; bases outside gene matches: 5. Germline V gene sequence: CDR1 SGHAT, CDR2 FQNNGV. The CDR3 spans 14 residues. The CDR3 nucleotides read TGTGCCAGCAGCCCGGGGGGTTGGCAAGAGACCCAGTACTTC. Translating it yields CASSPGGWQETQYF.

The V call is TRBV10-3, the J call TRBJ1-2; unclear D gene. This CDR3 has 17 residues. Trimming left V 1 base short and J 4 bases short, with 19 bases between. From germline, CDR1 is ENHRY and CDR2 SYGVKD. The CDR3 nucleotides read TGTGCCATCAGTGAGTTTCGAACCACGGGCGGGGTCTATGGCTACACCTTC. This gives the protein CAISEFRTTGGVYGYTF.

The chain joins TRBV4-1 to TRBJ1-3, with TRBD1 matching over 7 bases. The CDR3 is 15 amino acids. CDR1 and CDR2 (germline): MGHRA, YSYEKL. Trimming at V came to 4 bases and at J to 4 bases, leaving 7 bases not matched to a gene. The CDR3 loop is CASSRETGFGNTIYF. The CDR3 DNA reads as TGCGCCAGCAGCCGAGAGACAGGGTTCGGAAACACCATATATTTT.

V is TRBV19 and J is TRBJ1-4, with D unclear. There are 17 residues in the CDR3. V was shortened by 0 bases and J by 0 bases, with 11 bases between the two germline ends. The V gene's germline CDR1 is LNHDA and CDR2 SQIVND (reference sequence). The CDR3 spells CASSIDNSISTNEKLFF. CDR3 nucleotides: TGTGCCAGTAGTATAGATAACAGCATATCAACTAATGAAAAACTGTTTTTT.

This chain connects TRBV4-3 to TRBJ2-2, with 10 bases matching TRBD1. V was clipped by 2 bases and J by 3 bases; unmatched bases: 6. The CDR3 consists of 17 residues. Germline CDR1 is LGHNA and CDR2 is YSLEER. CDR3: CASSQLDRGQDTGELFF. DNA of the CDR3: TGCGCCAGCAGCCAACTCGACAGGGGGCAAGACACCGGGGAGCTGTTTTTT.

V is TRBV7-8 and J is TRBJ1-1, with D perhaps TRBD1 (5 bases). Trimming removed 5 bases at V and 5 bases at J, with 15 bases between. There are 14 residues in the CDR3. Per the germline V gene, CDR1 is SGHVS and CDR2 is FQNEAQ. DNA of the CDR3: TGTGCCAGCAGCCTTTCGACAGACACAACTGAAGCTTTCTTT. It yields the protein CASSLSTDTTEAFF.

CDR3 DNA: TGTGCCAGCAGCGTAGAACGGACTAGAGGCGAGCAGTACTTC. It specifies CASSVERTRGEQYF. This chain uses TRBV9 with TRBJ2-7; TRBD2 matches 7 bases. V trimming: 0 bases; J trimming: 6 bases; junction bases outside the gene matches: 6. The germline V gene encodes CDR1 SGDLS and CDR2 YYNGEE. There are 14 residues in the CDR3. The full variable domain, rest sourced from reference TRBV9 and TRBJ2-7, is DSGVTQTPKHLITATGQRVTLRCSPRSGDLSVYWYQQSLDQGLQFLIQYYNGEERAKGNILERFSAQQFPDLHSELNLSSLELGDSALYFCASSVERTRGEQYFGPGTRLTVT.

The chain is built from TRBV13 and TRBJ2-7; 10 nucleotides line up with TRBD2. J gave up 3 bases and V 2 bases, and 13 bases lay outside the gene matches. Looked up from germline, CDR1 is PRHDT and CDR2 is FYEKMQ (reference sequence). This CDR3 spans 18 amino acids. In DNA, the CDR3 is TGTGCCAGCAGCTTAAGAATGGGCCAGCGGGGGGGAATCTACGAGCAGTACTTC. Its translation: CASSLRMGQRGGIYEQYF.

This chain uses TRBV5-1 with TRBJ2-3, with 7 bases matching TRBD2. V trimming: 2 bases; J trimming: 3 bases; junction bases outside the gene matches: 6. From germline, CDR1 is SGHRS and CDR2 YFSETQ. The CDR3 runs to 15 residues. The CDR3 sequence is CASSFRSGETDTQYF. The DNA of the CDR3 is TGCGCCAGCAGCTTTAGGAGCGGGGAGACAGATACGCAGTATTTT.

The CDR3 region has the DNA TGTGCCAGCAGTTCCGAATGGACAGGGAGCTATGGCTACACCTTC. Translating it yields CASSSEWTGSYGYTF. The genes are TRBV6-5 and TRBJ1-2, with TRBD1 identical over 8 bases. This CDR3 comprises 15 residues. The germline gives CDR1 MNHEY, CDR2 SVGAGI. V trimming: 4 bases; J trimming: 4 bases; junction bases outside the gene matches: 8.

The CDR3 loop is CASSSSGQGIGYTF. The DNA for the CDR3 is TGTGCCAGCAGCTCATCGGGACAGGGTATAGGCTACACCTTC. This chain connects TRBV5-4 to TRBJ1-2; 9 positions agree with TRBD1. The CDR3 consists of 14 residues. Losses at the gene ends were 3 bases for V and 8 bases for J; bases not matched to a gene: 8. Germline V CDR1 and CDR2: SGHNT, YYREEE (reference sequence).

The V gene is TRBV19, the J gene TRBJ1-1; D possibly corresponds to TRBD1 (6 bases). This CDR3 region has 15 residues. The germline CDR1 and CDR2 sequences are LNHDA and SQIVND (reference sequence). V gave up 5 bases and J gave up 0 bases, with 13 bases separating them. The DNA of the CDR3 is TGTGCCAGTAGTCCATACAGGGAAATGAACACTGAAGCTTTCTTT. Amino acid sequence: CASSPYREMNTEAFF.

The chain combines TRBV5-6 with TRBJ2-2, with unresolved D. The germline gives CDR1 SGHDT, CDR2 YYEEEE. This CDR3 spans 12 amino acids. V was pared by 3 bases and J by 7 bases, with 7 bases between. The CDR3 sequence: CASSYLNGELFF. CDR3 nucleotide sequence: TGTGCCAGCAGCTACCTTAACGGGGAGCTGTTTTTT.

The chain uses TRBV5-1 and TRBJ2-3, with D tentatively TRBD2 (6 bases). Germline CDR1 and CDR2: SGHRS and YFSETQ. V was clipped by 1 base and J by 6 bases, with 12 bases between them. This CDR3 is 14 amino acids long. The CDR3 region is CASSLSGVWDTQYF. The DNA of the CDR3 is TGCGCCAGCAGCTTGTCGGGAGTGTGGGATACGCAGTATTTT.

The chain employs TRBV11-3 and TRBJ2-1; the D gene could be TRBD1 or TRBD2 (6 bases each). The germline CDR1 and CDR2 sequences are SGHNT and YENEEA. Trimming shortened V by 4 bases and J by 2 bases, and 9 bases separated the two germline ends. CDR3 length equals 14 residues. In nucleotides, the CDR3 is TGTGCCAGCAGCTCCGGGGGCGCCTACAATGAGCAGTTCTTC. Protein: CASSSGGAYNEQFF.

The chain is built from TRBV5-5 and TRBJ1-5; D remains ambiguous. Germline V gene data show CDR1 as SGHKS and CDR2 as YYEKEE (reference sequence). CDR3 length: 15 amino acids. With 4 bases removed from V and 0 bases from J, the gap between germline ends came to 11 bases. The DNA for the CDR3 is TGTGCCAGCAGCCAAGAGGGAGGTAGCAATCAGCCCCAGCATTTT. It encodes CASSQEGGSNQPQHF. Full variable domain (missing parts from reference TRBV5-5 and TRBJ1-5): DAGVTQSPTHLIKTRGQQVTLRCSPISGHKSVSWYQQVLGQGPQFIFQYYEKEERGRGNFPDRFSARQFPNYSSELNVNALLLGDSALYLCASSQEGGSNQPQHFGDGTRLSIL.

This clone was observed many times. Other DNA sequences in this sample translate to the same CDR3. This chain uses TRBV5-4 with TRBJ1-1; 9 bases align to TRBD1. This CDR3 comprises 15 residues. CDR1 and CDR2 (germline): SGHNT, YYREEE (reference sequence). Trimming at V came to 1 base and at J to 4 bases, leaving 5 bases not matched to a gene. The chain's CDR3 is CASSLNRGLGTEAFF. The CDR3 nucleotides are TGTGCCAGCAGCTTGAACAGGGGGCTGGGCACTGAAGCTTTCTTT.

The chain couples TRBV5-5 to TRBJ2-7, with TRBD1 identical over 9 bases. There are 15 residues in the CDR3. The V gene's germline CDR1 is SGHKS and CDR2 YYEKEE (reference sequence). V dropped 5 bases and J dropped 1; count of bases not matched to a gene: 7. CDR3 protein: CASRKTGTGSYEQYF. In nucleotides, the CDR3 is TGTGCCAGCAGAAAGACCGGGACAGGGTCCTACGAGCAGTACTTC.

The rearrangement links TRBV7-3 to TRBJ2-1; 9 bases match TRBD2. The CDR3 length is 14 residues. CDR1 SGHTA and CDR2 FQGTGA come from the germline V gene. The V gene end was trimmed by 5 bases and the J gene end by 2 bases; junction bases not matched to a gene: 1. The CDR3 is CASSRGGAYNEQFF. CDR3 bases: TGTGCCAGCAGCCGCGGGGGGGCCTACAATGAGCAGTTCTTC.

The chain couples TRBV5-1 to TRBJ2-5; 16 bases line up with TRBD2. Trimming cost V 4 bases and J 2 bases; bases outside gene matches: 8. Germline CDR1 is SGHRS and CDR2 is YFSETQ. This CDR3 contains 18 residues. The CDR3 DNA follows: TGCGCCAGCAGCGCCGGGACTAGCGGGGGGGCCGTGCAAGAGACCCAGTACTTC. Translation gives CASSAGTSGGAVQETQYF.

This chain joins TRBV6-6 and TRBJ2-7; D gene ambiguous. Germline CDR1 is MNHNY and CDR2 is SVGAGI (reference sequence). The CDR3 is 15 residues long. Trimming pared 2 bases from V and 3 bases from J, leaving 14 bases between. The CDR3 DNA follows: TGTGCCAGCAGTTACATGGCCGAGTCCAACTACGAGCAGTACTTC. This translates into CASSYMAESNYEQYF.